Listed below are T cell receptor beta chains from one sample, sequenced in a study of radiotherapy plus CTLA-4 blockade in lung cancer. Only in-frame clones appear in the TCRdb table, and some are missing; sequencing was by immunoSEQ multiplex PCR. The data hold 53,000 or so clones, with approximately 76% observed a single time. This sample comprised peripheral blood, obtained from a patient treated with radiotherapy plus ipilimumab. These receptors were obtained from a human donor with non-small cell lung cancer who had stable disease on radiotherapy plus ipilimumab. Each CDR3 is given with its conserved first and last residue. D genes are given only for firm matches. A row's size may be missing; if present it is once, few, many or a size class.

clone_size	d_call	j_call	v_call	cdr3_nt	cdr3_aa
NA	TRBD1	TRBJ1-4	TRBV6-5	TGTGCCAGCAATCGACAGGGTGGGCGAAAAACTGTTTTT	CASNRQGGRKTVF
once	TRBD2	TRBJ2-3	TRBV29-1	TGCAGCGTTGCGGGGGCGGGGGGACCAAAAAGCACAGATACGCAGTATTTT	CSVAGAGGPKSTDTQYF
NA	NA	TRBJ2-3	TRBV7-9	TGTGCCAGCAGCTTAGCGGGGGCCAGCACAGATACGCAGTATTTT	CASSLAGASTDTQYF
NA	NA	TRBJ1-5	TRBV5-1	TGCGCCAGCAGCTTGGAGGATAGCAATCAGCCCCAGCATTTT	CASSLEDSNQPQHF
NA	NA	TRBJ1-5	TRBV6-1	TGTGCCAGCAGGGGTATTAATCAGCCCCAGCATTTT	CASRGINQPQHF
few	NA	TRBJ1-1	TRBV5-4	TGTGCCAGCAGCTTGGATCGTGGGGACACTGAAGCTTTCTTT	CASSLDRGDTEAFF
once	TRBD1	TRBJ1-5	TRBV30	TGTGCCTGGACACAGGGGATGAGCAATCAGCCCCAGCATTTT	CAWTQGMSNQPQHF
NA	NA	TRBJ1-6	TRBV19	TGTGCCAGTAGTATCACAACTGAGTATTCACCCCTCCACTTT	CASSITTEYSPLHF
NA	NA	TRBJ1-1	TRBV2	TGTGCCAGCAGTGAGATGGGAGCAGAAGCTTTCTTT	CASSEMGAEAFF
NA	NA	TRBJ1-1	TRBV6-6	TGTGCCAGCACCACTGCAGGGGAGAACACTGAAGCTTTCTTT	CASTTAGENTEAFF
few	NA	TRBJ2-1	TRBV5-1	TGCGCCAGCAGCCATCAGGAGGGGAATGAGCAGTTCTTC	CASSHQEGNEQFF
once	NA	TRBJ2-5	TRBV5-1	TGCGCCAGCAGCCAACAGGGGAGGGGGCAAGAGACCCAGTACTTC	CASSQQGRGQETQYF
NA	NA	TRBJ2-1	TRBV9	TGTGCCAGCAGCGTAGACTCGTCCTACAATGAGCAGTTCTTC	CASSVDSSYNEQFF
NA	NA	TRBJ1-1	TRBV7-3	TGTGCCAGCAGCTTCGGAGCGAACACTGAAGCTTTCTTT	CASSFGANTEAFF
NA	NA	TRBJ2-7	TRBV19	TGTGCCAGTAGTCCCCTTAGCTCCTACGAGCAGTACTTC	CASSPLSSYEQYF
NA	NA	TRBJ1-2	TRBV6-5	TGTGCCAGCAGAGAGCACTATGGCTACACCTTC	CASREHYGYTF
NA	NA	TRBJ2-6	TRBV30	TGTGCCTGGAGGGACAAGGCTGGGGCCAACGTCCTGACTTTC	CAWRDKAGANVLTF
NA	TRBD1	TRBJ1-6	TRBV6-5	TGTGCCAGCAGCTTCAATAACAGGGGAAATTCACCCCTCCACTTT	CASSFNNRGNSPLHF
NA	NA	TRBJ2-2	TRBV28	TGTGCCAGCAGTTGGGACGGCACCGGGGAGCTGTTTTTT	CASSWDGTGELFF
few	TRBD1	TRBJ2-6	TRBV5-1	TGCGCCAGCAGCTTGGGGAGGACAGGGGCTGGGGCCAACGTCCTGACTTTC	CASSLGRTGAGANVLTF
NA	TRBD2	TRBJ2-1	TRBV15	TGTGCCACCAGCGCCTCACCGGGACTAGCGCCTACGGATGAGCAGTTCTTC	CATSASPGLAPTDEQFF
NA	TRBD1	TRBJ1-2	TRBV6-5	TGTGCCAGCAGTTACGACAGGGGAGGCTACACCTTC	CASSYDRGGYTF
NA	NA	TRBJ1-6	TRBV6-1	TGTGCCAGCAAAAACTCCTATAATTCACCCCTCCACTTT	CASKNSYNSPLHF